This TCR beta chain was found in a study of cytomegalovirus exposure and HLA in healthy donors. Both 60 Vbeta primers and 13 Jbeta primers went into the PCR. Measured with immunoSEQ multiplex PCR; TCRdb has only the in-frame clones, and not every one. The sample holds more than 85,000 clones; 77% are singletons and the top ten take 9.6%. The CDR3 sequence is 14 residues long. The V and J ends lost 3 bases and 1 base respectively, with 10 bases between them. The germline V gene encodes CDR1 SGHRS and CDR2 YFSETQ. Study-wide findings and caveats: The likely explanation for a cluster of highly shared sequence variants was sequencing artifact.

As regards this clone: The antigen remains undetermined.

Source material: PBMCs. The TCR originated in a male donor in good health and CMV-seropositive. The chain couples TRBV5-1 to TRBJ1-1, with D uncertain. The CDR3 region has the DNA TGCGCCAGCAGCTCCGGGTCCTCGAACACTGAAGCTTTCTTT. It yields the protein CASSSGSSNTEAFF.